This T cell receptor (beta chain) appears in the sequencing data of a study of regulatory T cells in long-lasting Graves disease. Regarding the study as a whole: TCR diversity was lower in persistent Graves' patients than in newly diagnosed ones. Persistent disease preferred TRBV28, TRBJ1-2 and TRBJ2-5; new disease, TRBV20-1 and TRBJ2-1.

CDR3 regions were amplified by Arm-PCR using iRepertoire HTBI primers to build TCR beta libraries. A single record per CDR3 protein comes from TCRdb applying MiXCR to the multiplex PCR reads. The sample lists fewer than 400,000 distinct CDR3 sequences, less than 25% occurring once. In germline, CDR1 is MDHEN, CDR2 SYDVKM. V was clipped by 6 bases and J by 5 bases, with 23 bases between them. The CDR3 totals 18 residues. This clonotype showed up many times. The antigen is unknown. Time point reported: persistent/refractory GD, antithyroid drugs over 5 years with positive TRAb. PBMCs provided the RNA from which the TCR library was made. The EDTA tubes were filled with nine milliliters of drawn peripheral blood.

The TCR sequence derives from a female donor with Graves disease. Sample: peripheral blood mononuclear cells (PBMCs), taken when the disease was refractory, from a patient treated with antithyroid drugs. This chain joins TRBV28 and TRBJ1-6; D might be TRBD1 (6 bases). The CDR3 DNA reads as TGTGCCAGCAGACTTATGCCGGGACACCTACTCAATAATTCACCCCTCCACTTT. This codes for CASRLMPGHLLNNSPLHF. Based on the CDR3 plus reference TRBV28 and TRBJ1-6, the full variable domain is DVKVTQSSRYLVKRTGEKVFLECVQDMDHENMFWYRQDPGLGLRLIYFSYDVKMKEKGDIPEGYSVSREKKERFSLILESASTNQTSMYLCASRLMPGHLLNNSPLHFGNGTRLTVT.